This T cell receptor beta chain was captured in a study of patients and donors after allogeneic stem cell transplantation. The CDR3 totals 16 residues. V was clipped by 2 bases and J by 0 bases, with 10 bases between them. This clonotype came up many times. TCRdb analysed the RT-PCR reads with MiXCR anew, one entry per CDR3 protein. The sample includes about 960,000 distinct CDR3 sequences, roughly 18% of them seen just once. The TCR was taken from a human donor who was either an allogeneic HSCT recipient or a stem cell or donor lymphocyte infusion donor (not recorded which). It is not recorded whose cells these are; they may come from a transplant donor. Sequencing used blood, either unsorted or a sorted T cell fraction (not recorded which). The chain combines TRBV12-3 or TRBV12-4 with TRBJ2-2, with D perhaps matching TRBD2 (6 bases). The CDR3 here is CASSLYGGANTGELFF. CDR3 nucleotides: TGTGCCAGCAGTTTATACGGCGGGGCGAACACCGGGGAGCTGTTTTTT.